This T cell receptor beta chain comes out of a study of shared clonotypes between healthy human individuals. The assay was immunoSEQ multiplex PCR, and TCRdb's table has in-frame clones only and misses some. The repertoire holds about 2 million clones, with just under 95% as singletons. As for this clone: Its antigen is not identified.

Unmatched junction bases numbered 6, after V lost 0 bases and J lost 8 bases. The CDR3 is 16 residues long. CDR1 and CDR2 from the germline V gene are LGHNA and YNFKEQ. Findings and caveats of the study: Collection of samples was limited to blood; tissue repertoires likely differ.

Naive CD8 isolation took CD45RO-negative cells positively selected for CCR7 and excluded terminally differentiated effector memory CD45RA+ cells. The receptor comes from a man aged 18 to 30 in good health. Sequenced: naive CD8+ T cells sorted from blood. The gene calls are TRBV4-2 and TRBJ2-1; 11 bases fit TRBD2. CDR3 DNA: TGTGCCAGCAGCCAAGAACCCGGACTAGCGGGTTATGAGCAGTTCTTC. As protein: CASSQEPGLAGYEQFF.